This T cell receptor beta chain was recovered during a study of cytomegalovirus exposure and HLA in healthy donors. Study-wide results and caveats: Follow-up analysis seemed to connect common viral pathogens with several of the most significant clusters identified. Later on, an analysis tied around 17,000 TCR beta sequences to HLA alleles at 0.05 false discovery rate.

Regarding this clone: What it binds is not known.

With V trimmed by 3 bases and J by 5 bases, 6 bases remained unmatched. Germline V CDR1 and CDR2: SGHRS, YFSETQ. This CDR3 has 14 amino acids. The PCR ran on 60 Vbeta and 13 Jbeta primers. Libraries were prepared by immunoSEQ multiplex PCR; TCRdb keeps only in-frame clonotypes and omits some of them. The table lists roughly 180,000 clones, roughly 74% of them singletons. The source of this sequence is a woman aged 30 to 39 in good health and CMV-seropositive. The gene calls are TRBV5-1 and TRBJ2-7, with TRBD2 identical over 9 bases. The sample comprised PBMCs. CDR3 amino acids: CASSSSGVRHEQYF. The CDR3 DNA follows: TGCGCCAGCAGCTCTAGCGGGGTGAGACACGAGCAGTACTTC.